These T cell receptor beta chains were read from a single sample in a study of blood T cells in healthy people across ages. TCRdb reprocessed the 5' RACE reads via MiXCR and lists one record per CDR3 protein. Of 1.5 million to 2 million distinct CDR3 sequences in the sample, more than 35% were seen once. Sample: blood. The source is a human donor in good health. The CDR3 runs from the conserved cysteine through the conserved F or W. A D gene is named only where the DNA matches it firmly. Clone size is stated in some rows and not others, as once, few, many or a class when expanded.

TRBD1,-,TRBV6-2/TRBV6-3,TRBJ1-5,CANSPGREQGRGQPQHF,TGTGCCAACAGTCCCGGGCGAGAACAGGGGCGAGGTCAGCCCCAGCATTTT
-,-,TRBV28,TRBJ1-1,CASSPLQDLNTEAFF,TGTGCCAGCAGTCCTCTACAGGATTTGAACACTGAAGCTTTCTTT
-,few,TRBV7-3,TRBJ2-1,CASSLARGEILGEQFF,TGTGCCAGCAGCTTAGCCAGGGGGGAAATATTGGGTGAGCAGTTCTTC
TRBD2,few,TRBV20-1,TRBJ2-3,CSARRPAGSTDTQYF,TGCAGTGCTAGGCGCCCAGCGGGGAGCACAGATACGCAGTATTTT
-,few,TRBV7-2,TRBJ2-1,CASSLNPFGGDNNEQFF,TGTGCCAGCAGCTTAAACCCTTTCGGGGGAGATAACAATGAGCAGTTCTTC
-,-,TRBV30,TRBJ1-1,CAWSDSGTRAFF,TGTGCCTGGAGTGACTCCGGGACAAGGGCTTTCTTT
-,-,TRBV7-3,TRBJ2-6,CASSLSFGAGANVLTF,TGTGCCAGCAGCCTCTCGTTCGGAGCTGGGGCCAACGTCCTGACTTTC
TRBD1,-,TRBV5-1,TRBJ2-7,CASSRGTGDRYEQYF,TGCGCCAGCAGCAGGGGGACAGGGGACAGGTACGAGCAGTACTTC
-,-,TRBV20-1,TRBJ2-3,CSAPKGGGYNAADTQYF,TGCAGTGCTCCGAAGGGGGGAGGGTACAACGCGGCAGATACGCAGTATTTT
-,many,TRBV6-5,TRBJ1-1,CASRPGPYTEAFF,TGTGCCAGCAGGCCCGGGCCCTACACTGAAGCTTTCTTT
TRBD1,few,TRBV29-1,TRBJ1-1,CSGDRGGTEAFF,TGCAGCGGTGACAGGGGCGGCACTGAAGCTTTCTTT
-,-,TRBV12-3/TRBV12-4,TRBJ2-1,CASKGRDPYNEQFF,TGTGCCAGCAAGGGCAGGGACCCCTACAATGAGCAGTTCTTC
-,-,TRBV29-1,TRBJ1-2,CSVQPSPEYGYTF,TGCAGCGTTCAACCCAGCCCAGAGTATGGCTACACCTTC
-,few,TRBV6-5,TRBJ2-3,CASSYASGTDTQYF,TGTGCCAGCAGCTACGCTAGCGGCACAGATACGCAGTATTTT
-,-,TRBV4-2,TRBJ1-5,CASSQEGTGPQHF,TGTGCCAGCAGCCAAGAAGGTACAGGGCCCCAGCATTTT
-,many,TRBV7-2,TRBJ2-1,CASSITGTGSYNEQFF,TGTGCCAGCAGCATAACCGGGACTGGCTCCTACAATGAGCAGTTCTTC
-,few,TRBV20-1,TRBJ2-5,CSATIGSSEETQYF,TGCAGTGCCACCATTGGAAGTAGCGAAGAGACCCAGTACTTC
-,few,TRBV5-1,TRBJ2-4,CASSSPGIYIQYF,TGCGCCAGCAGCTCCCCGGGCATTTACATTCAGTACTTC
-,-,TRBV7-3,TRBJ2-7,CASSPRGPKVYEQYF,TGTGCCAGCAGCCCGCGGGGCCCGAAGGTCTACGAGCAGTACTTC
TRBD1,-,TRBV7-9,TRBJ2-1,CASSRNLTSRDRKFNEQFF,TGTGCCAGCAGTCGGAACCTAACATCCCGGGACAGAAAGTTCAATGAGCAGTTCTTC
TRBD1,-,TRBV29-1,TRBJ2-7,CSVVGDRATYEQYF,TGCAGCGTTGTGGGGGACAGGGCCACGTACGAGCAGTACTTC
-,-,TRBV12-3/TRBV12-4,TRBJ1-1,CASNRDRYTEAFF,TGTGCCAGCAACAGAGACAGATACACTGAAGCTTTCTTT
-,-,TRBV4-3,TRBJ2-7,CASSQDRPGTGLYEQYF,TGCGCCAGCAGCCAAGATCGGCCCGGGACGGGCCTCTACGAGCAGTACTTC
TRBD1,-,TRBV6-1,TRBJ2-7,CASSRDRALLEQYF,TGTGCCAGCAGTAGGGACAGGGCCCTCCTCGAGCAGTACTTC
TRBD2,few,TRBV11-2,TRBJ2-5,CASSIAGGPPGTQYF,TGTGCCAGCAGCATAGCGGGGGGACCCCCCGGGACCCAGTACTTC
-,few,TRBV7-9,TRBJ2-7,CASEPESYEQYF,TGTGCCAGCGAACCTGAGAGCTACGAGCAGTACTTC
TRBD1,few,TRBV4-1,TRBJ2-3,CASSQDRGQETDTQYF,TGCGCCAGCAGCCAAGATAGGGGACAGGAGACAGATACGCAGTATTTT
-,-,TRBV7-2,TRBJ1-1,CASSLLFRPTEAFF,TGTGCCAGCAGCTTACTCTTCAGGCCCACTGAAGCTTTCTTT
TRBD2,few,TRBV6-6,TRBJ2-7,CASNGLAGPYEQYF,TGTGCCAGCAACGGACTAGCGGGGCCCTACGAGCAGTACTTC
-,-,TRBV10-3,TRBJ1-2,CAISRQDGYTF,TGTGCCATCAGTAGACAGGATGGCTACACCTTC
-,-,TRBV11-3,TRBJ2-7,CASSPGGRDLGEQYF,TGTGCCAGCAGCCCAGGAGGCAGGGATTTGGGGGAGCAGTACTTC
-,few,TRBV7-2,TRBJ2-1,CASSKQESSYNEQFF,TGTGCCAGCTCGAAACAGGAGAGCTCCTACAATGAGCAGTTCTTC
-,-,TRBV4-2,TRBJ2-2,CASSQDSGVGGELFF,TGTGCCAGCAGCCAAGATTCCGGAGTGGGGGGGGAGCTGTTTTTT
-,few,TRBV28,TRBJ2-5,CASKLPGGGRRETQYF,TGTGCCAGCAAGCTGCCCGGCGGCGGCAGGAGGGAGACCCAGTACTTC
TRBD1,once,TRBV7-3,TRBJ1-6,CASSQGAVGSPLHF,TGTGCCAGCAGCCAGGGGGCCGTCGGTTCACCCCTCCACTTT
-,-,TRBV12-3/TRBV12-4,TRBJ1-1,CASSLVITEAFF,TGTGCCAGCAGTTTGGTAATCACTGAAGCTTTCTTT
-,once,TRBV29-1,TRBJ1-2,CSVGRDEGEVANDYTF,TGCAGCGTTGGGAGGGACGAAGGGGAGGTCGCGAATGACTACACCTTC
-,-,TRBV28,TRBJ2-7,CASRGPHRDEQYF,TGTGCCAGCAGGGGCCCCCACAGGGACGAGCAGTACTTC
TRBD2,-,TRBV29-1,TRBJ2-7,CSVEDYSGGDHSYEQYF,TGCAGCGTTGAAGACTATAGCGGGGGGGACCACTCCTACGAGCAGTACTTC
-,-,TRBV7-3,TRBJ1-2,CASSLSGGFDGYTF,TGTGCCAGCAGCTTATCCGGGGGTTTCGATGGCTACACCTTC
TRBD2,-,TRBV28,TRBJ2-3,CASSPQTSDADTQYF,TGTGCCAGCAGTCCCCAGACTAGCGACGCAGATACGCAGTATTTT
-,few,TRBV28,TRBJ1-2,CASSRTDRYYGYTF,TGTGCCAGCAGCCGAACCGACAGGTACTATGGCTACACCTTC
-,-,TRBV6-5,TRBJ2-5,CASSYSRGFQETQYF,TGTGCCAGCAGTTACTCGAGGGGATTCCAAGAGACCCAGTACTTC
-,-,TRBV4-1,TRBJ1-1,CASSHRQVETEAFF,TGCGCCAGCAGCCACCGACAGGTAGAAACTGAAGCTTTCTTT